The present T cell receptor (beta chain) was sequenced within a study of OX40 agonist ivuxolimab in advanced cancers. Study observations and caveats: At 0.1 to 3.0 mg/kg and by week 6, clonal expansion occurred in CD4+ and CD8+ blood T cells. Partial responders dosed at 0.1-3.0 mg/kg displayed clonal expansion ranking among the lowest.

The repertoire was sequenced with immunoSEQ multiplex PCR; TCRdb's copy has only in-frame clones and lacks some. The sample records 60,000 to 65,000 clones, 84% being singletons. Concerning this clone itself: Its matching antigen is unknown.

The receptor was isolated from an adult with an advanced solid tumor such as melanoma, head and neck, liver or kidney cancer. Specimen: CD4+ or CD8+ T cells sorted from blood, collected in a trial of the OX40 agonist ivuxolimab.

The CDR3: CASSFEGQGGTEAFF. The DNA of the CDR3 is TGTGCCAGCAGCTTTGAAGGACAGGGAGGCACTGAAGCTTTCTTT. V and J are TRBV7-8 and TRBJ1-1; 8 nucleotides match TRBD1. This CDR3 has 15 residues. Losses at the gene ends were 3 bases for V and 4 bases for J; bases not matched to a gene: 7. Germline V gene lookup returns CDR1 SGHVS and CDR2 FQNEAQ. Looking up the rest from reference TRBV7-8 and TRBJ1-1 gives the full variable domain: GAGVSQSPRYKVAKRGQDVALRCDPISGHVSLFWYQQALGQGPEFLTYFQNEAQLDKSGLPSDRFFAERPEGSVSTLKIQRTQQEDSAVYLCASSFEGQGGTEAFFGQGTRLTVV.